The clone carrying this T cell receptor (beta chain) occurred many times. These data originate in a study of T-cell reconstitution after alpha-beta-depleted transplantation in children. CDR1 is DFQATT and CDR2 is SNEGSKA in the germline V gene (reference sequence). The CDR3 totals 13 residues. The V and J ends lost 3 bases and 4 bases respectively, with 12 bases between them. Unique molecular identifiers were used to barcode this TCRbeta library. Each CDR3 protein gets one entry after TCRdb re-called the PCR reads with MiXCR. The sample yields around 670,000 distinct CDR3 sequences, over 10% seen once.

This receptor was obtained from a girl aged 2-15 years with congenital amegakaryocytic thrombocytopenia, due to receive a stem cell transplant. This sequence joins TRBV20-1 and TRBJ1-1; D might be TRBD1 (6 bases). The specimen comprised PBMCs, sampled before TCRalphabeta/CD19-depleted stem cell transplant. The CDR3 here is CSARVWGPTEAFF. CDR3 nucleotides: TGCAGTGCTAGGGTATGGGGGCCCACTGAAGCTTTCTTT.